A single sample is the source of the 22 T cell receptor beta chains below, sequenced in a study of blood T cell repertoires in COVID-19. Assay: immunoSEQ multiplex PCR; the TCRdb copy retains only in-frame clones and omits some. The sample comprises some 240,000 clones, around 90% of which are singletons, and around 0.84% rests with the top ten. The sample comprised peripheral blood. These receptors were collected from a man aged 60-69 years with COVID-19, enrolled during active disease.

The sample holds one count of this clone. This sequence joins TRBV3-1 (or the pseudogene TRBV3-2) and TRBJ1-2, with TRBD1 identical over 9 bases. The CDR3 length is 13 residues. Germline loops: CDR1 LGHDT, CDR2 YNNKEL (reference sequence). V lost 6 bases and J lost 7; bases outside the gene matches: 6. The CDR3 nucleotides read TGTGCCAGCAGGGACAGGGGAGGTAGTGGCTACACCTTC. This translates into CASRDRGGSGYTF.

The table lists this clone with a count of one. The CDR3 sequence: CASSLLGQNYGYTF. DNA of the CDR3: TGTGCCAGCAGCTTACTCGGACAGAACTATGGCTACACCTTC. The J gene is TRBJ1-2, the V gene TRBV11-2, with a possible D match to TRBD1 (6 bases). V lost 2 bases to trimming and J lost 2 bases, with 9 bases between them. This CDR3 has 14 amino acids. Germline lookup yields CDR1 SGHAT and CDR2 FQNNGV.

This clone occurred once. The genes are TRBV7-2 and TRBJ2-7; 8 bases match TRBD1. Germline V lookup: CDR1 SGHTA, CDR2 FQGNSA. The CDR3 has 14 amino acids. J gave up 0 bases and V 10 bases, and 8 bases lay outside the gene matches. CDR3 DNA: TGTGCCACTACAAATGGACAGGGCTCCTACGAGCAGTACTTC. Translating gives CATTNGQGSYEQYF.

The gene calls are TRBV7-2 and TRBJ2-7; 9 nucleotides line up with TRBD1. Germline V gene lookup returns CDR1 SGHTA and CDR2 FQGNSA. Trimming cost V 1 base and J 2 bases; bases outside gene matches: 6. The CDR3 has 16 amino acids. CDR3 coding DNA: TGTGCCAGCAGCTTAGGGGGGGGACAGGGAACCTACGAGCAGTACTTC. Its translation is CASSLGGGQGTYEQYF.

The V and J genes are TRBV19 and TRBJ2-3, with TRBD1 identical over 7 bases. J lost 0 bases, V lost 10 bases, and 7 bases had no gene match. CDR1 is LNHDA and CDR2 is SQIVND in the germline V gene (reference sequence). The CDR3 has 14 amino acids. DNA for the CDR3: TGTGCCACCCGGGACAGAGCTAGCACAGATACGCAGTATTTT. Translated, it gives CATRDRASTDTQYF.

This chain connects TRBV7-2 to TRBJ1-3, with TRBD1 matching 9 bases. With V trimmed by 3 bases and J by 8 bases, 8 bases remained unmatched. The CDR3 runs 15 residues. Germline V gene sequence: CDR1 SGHTA, CDR2 FQGNSA. The CDR3: CASSFSGGQGHTIYF. Here the CDR3 DNA reads TGTGCCAGCAGCTTCTCAGGGGGACAGGGTCACACCATATATTTT.

CDR3 DNA: TGTGCCAGCAGAACCGGCCTAGCGGGGGTCTACGAGCAGTACTTC. It specifies CASRTGLAGVYEQYF. This chain links TRBV27 with TRBJ2-7, with TRBD2 matching 10 bases. J lost 3 bases, V lost 6 bases, and 8 bases had no gene match. Germline V lookup: CDR1 MNHEY, CDR2 SMNVEV (reference sequence). The CDR3 contains 15 residues.

The chain has TRBV25-1 and TRBJ2-1; TRBD2 agrees at 7 bases. Losses at the gene ends were 3 bases for V and 5 bases for J; bases not matched to a gene: 4. Germline V lookup: CDR1 MGHDK, CDR2 SYGVNS. This CDR3 contains 14 residues. This chain's CDR3 is CASSEPGGHNEQFF. The CDR3 DNA sequence: TGTGCCAGCAGTGAGCCGGGAGGACACAATGAGCAGTTCTTC.

The V gene is TRBV5-1, the J gene TRBJ1-5; TRBD1 matches at 7 bases. Germline V CDR1 and CDR2: SGHRS, YFSETQ. This CDR3 is built from 15 residues. The ends lost 4 bases at V and 7 bases at J; junction bases unmatched: 11. The CDR3 reads CASSRTGETGQPQHF. Written as DNA, the CDR3 is TGCGCCAGCAGCAGAACAGGGGAGACGGGCCAGCCCCAGCATTTT.

In this sample, this clone turned up once. The chain links TRBV4-2 to TRBJ2-1; 10 nucleotides align to TRBD2. Trimming at V came to 0 bases and at J to 1 base, leaving 3 bases not matched to a gene. The CDR3 is 17 amino acids. Germline CDR1 and CDR2: LGHNA and YNFKEQ. This CDR3 reads CASSQEIAGGSYNEQFF. The CDR3 DNA is TGTGCCAGCAGCCAAGAAATAGCGGGAGGTTCCTACAATGAGCAGTTCTTC.

This clone appeared once. The chain is built from TRBV11-2 and TRBJ1-3; no firm D call. Trimming took off 1 base at V and 0 bases at J, with 7 bases between the two ends. CDR1 SGHAT and CDR2 FQNNGV come from the germline V gene. The CDR3 totals 15 residues. This CDR3 reads CASSLVPDSGNTIYF. CDR3 DNA: TGTGCCAGCAGCTTAGTACCAGACTCTGGAAACACCATATATTTT.

This clone was counted once. The chain combines TRBV11-1 with TRBJ1-2; no clear D. From germline, CDR1 is SGHAT and CDR2 FQDESV (reference sequence). V lost 1 base and J lost 2, with 5 bases in between. This CDR3 has 13 amino acids. The CDR3 DNA is TGTGCCAGCAGCTTAGGAGGGAACTATGGCTACACCTTC. It is translated as CASSLGGNYGYTF.

V and J are TRBV29-1 and TRBJ2-7; 9 bases fit TRBD2. The J segment lost 6 bases and the V segment lost 2 bases, leaving 14 bases of the junction unmatched. CDR1 SQVTM and CDR2 ANQGSEA come from the germline V gene. The CDR3 contains 16 residues. The CDR3 protein is CSVERSSGSTMGEQYF. The CDR3 nucleotides are TGCAGCGTTGAACGAAGTAGCGGGAGCACTATGGGCGAGCAGTACTTC.

The chain uses TRBV2 and TRBJ2-5; 9 bases line up with TRBD1. The junction had 10 bases not matched to a gene; V was cut back by 6 bases and J by 5 bases. The CDR3 runs to 15 residues. Germline V gives CDR1 SNHLY, CDR2 FYNNEI. As DNA, the CDR3 is TGTGCCAGCAGACCAAGGACAGGGGTGGGGGAGACCCAGTACTTC. It yields the protein CASRPRTGVGETQYF.

This clone showed up just once. The gene calls are TRBV29-1 and TRBJ1-1, with a possible D match to TRBD1 (5 bases). The V and J ends lost 7 bases and 5 bases respectively, with 14 bases between them. The CDR3 covers 12 residues. Germline CDR1 is SQVTM and CDR2 is ANQGSEA. As DNA, the CDR3 is TGCAGCGCCTCATCGGGGGTGACTGAAGCTTTCTTT. Translated: CSASSGVTEAFF.

The J gene is TRBJ2-7, the V gene TRBV6-5, with 9 bases lining up with TRBD2. CDR1 is MNHEY, CDR2 SVGAGI, per germline. V was pared by 0 bases and J by 2 bases, with 2 bases of the junction left unmatched. This CDR3 is 15 amino acids long. CDR3 sequence reads: CASSYSSGGTYEQYF. The CDR3 DNA follows: TGTGCCAGCAGTTACTCAAGCGGGGGGACCTACGAGCAGTACTTC.

The rearrangement uses TRBV28 and TRBJ2-1; 9 bases agree with TRBD1. The germline gives CDR1 MDHEN, CDR2 SYDVKM. The CDR3 loop spans 15 amino acids. Trimming took 6 bases from V and 1 from J; bases not matched to a gene: 4. CDR3 amino acids: CASSRGTGSYNEQFF. CDR3 DNA sequence: TGTGCCAGCAGCCGCGGGACAGGGTCCTACAATGAGCAGTTCTTC.

The chain has TRBV7-9 and TRBJ1-1, with no clear D. The length of the CDR3 is 12 residues. Germline assignment: CDR1 SEHNR and CDR2 FQNEAQ (reference sequence). Trimming cost V 1 base and J 6 bases, with 6 bases left between them. CDR3 nucleotides: TGTGCCAGCAGCTTAGGAGAGGCTGAAGCTTTCTTT. Its protein product is CASSLGEAEAFF.

The chain uses TRBV12-3 or TRBV12-4 and TRBJ2-7, with 11 positions matching TRBD1. The CDR3 consists of 13 residues. Trimming took 6 bases from V and 3 from J; bases not matched to a gene: 1. As DNA, the CDR3 is TGTGCCAGCAGAGGGACAGGGGGCTACGAGCAGTACTTC. This gives the protein CASRGTGGYEQYF.

The V call is TRBV19, the J call TRBJ2-7; 8 bases line up with TRBD2. There are 15 residues in the CDR3. Germline loops: CDR1 LNHDA, CDR2 SQIVND (reference sequence). Trimming cost V 6 bases and J 5 bases; bases outside gene matches: 12. CDR3 region: CASRDPGGGNHEQYF. CDR3 nucleotide sequence: TGTGCCAGTAGAGATCCGGGAGGGGGAAATCACGAGCAGTACTTC.

The CDR3 reads CASSQGLPYEQYF. CDR3 DNA: TGTGCCAGCAGCCAGGGGCTCCCCTACGAGCAGTACTTC. The V gene is TRBV7-2, the J gene TRBJ2-7; weak D call: TRBD1 (6 bases). Germline V lookup: CDR1 SGHTA, CDR2 FQGNSA. The CDR3 totals 13 residues. V shed 5 bases and J shed 2 bases, with 10 bases lying between them.

The chain uses TRBV28 and TRBJ2-7; D is undetermined. Trimming left V 6 bases short and J 2 bases short, with 8 bases between. The germline V gene has CDR1 MDHEN and CDR2 SYDVKM. The CDR3 has 12 residues. CDR3 in DNA: TGTGCCAGCAGCTTAACAGCCTACGAGCAGTACTTC. It yields the protein CASSLTAYEQYF.